This passage covers 32 T cell receptor beta chains from one sample sequenced in a study of response to subunit inactivated influenza vaccine. TCRdb redid the calling of the RT-PCR reads with MiXCR, one entry per CDR3 protein. The sample consists of more than 450,000 distinct CDR3 sequences, around 11% of them appearing once. The same sample was also used in a study of T cells expressing NK-cell markers. That work adds: Generation of TCR beta cDNA was performed by 5'RACE template switching incorporating UMIs.

The material sequenced was PBMCs from blood, taken on the day of vaccination. These receptors all stem from a man aged 45 to 65 who received an inactivated influenza vaccine.

The rearrangement joins TRBV20-1 to TRBJ2-1, with TRBD2 matching over 11 bases. Per the germline V gene, CDR1 is DFQATT and CDR2 is SNEGSKA (reference sequence). V trimming: 3 bases; J trimming: 10 bases; junction bases outside the gene matches: 8. This CDR3 contains 14 residues. The DNA for the CDR3 is TGCAGTGCTAGTACTAGCGGGAGCTTCGTCGAGCAGTTCTTC. This codes for CSASTSGSFVEQFF.

V is TRBV24-1 and J is TRBJ2-3; a possible D gene is TRBD2 (5 bases). CDR1 and CDR2 (germline): KGHDR, SFDVKD. V lost 0 bases, J lost 2 bases, and 14 bases lay in between. This CDR3 is 17 amino acids long. The CDR3 sequence is CATSDLGPGLNTDTQYF. DNA of the CDR3: TGTGCCACCAGTGATTTGGGTCCAGGACTGAACACAGATACGCAGTATTTT.

The genes are TRBV12-3 or TRBV12-4 and TRBJ1-2; the D is unclear. This CDR3 comprises 15 residues. V was shortened by 6 bases and J by 4 bases, with 18 bases between the two germline ends. As DNA, the CDR3 is TGTGCCAGCAGCCGTAGACTCCCTACCCCCTATGGCTACACCTTC. Its protein is CASSRRLPTPYGYTF.

This clonotype was seen only a few times. This chain links TRBV28 with TRBJ2-5; D is undetermined. The CDR3 has 12 residues. V gave up 3 bases and J gave up 7 bases, with 9 bases separating them. From germline, CDR1 is MDHEN and CDR2 SYDVKM. The CDR3 spells CASSFAARTQYF. CDR3 nucleotide sequence: TGTGCCAGCAGTTTTGCAGCCAGGACCCAGTACTTC.

This clonotype appeared many times. The chain employs TRBV7-9 and TRBJ2-7, with 7 bases lining up with TRBD1. From germline, CDR1 is SEHNR and CDR2 FQNEAQ (reference sequence). The CDR3 covers 13 residues. V lost 4 bases to trimming and J lost 7 bases; unmatched junction nucleotides: 7. The CDR3 DNA reads as TGTGCCAGCAGCTCCACAGGGGTCGGAGAGCAGTACTTC. Protein product: CASSSTGVGEQYF.

The chain uses TRBV4-1 and TRBJ2-5; D is unclear. Germline-derived CDR1 and CDR2 are MGHRA and YSYEKL. The CDR3 totals 14 residues. The germline V and J ends were trimmed by 0 bases and 1 base, with 6 bases remaining between them. The CDR3 is CASSQDVSQETQYF. The CDR3 nucleotides read TGCGCCAGCAGCCAAGATGTCAGCCAAGAGACCCAGTACTTC.

This clonotype was counted ten times or more. J is TRBJ2-2 and V is TRBV19; unclear D gene. This CDR3 comprises 13 residues. Germline CDR1 reads LNHDA; CDR2 reads SQIVND (reference sequence). The V gene lost 2 bases and the J gene lost 8 bases, with 9 bases spanning the gap. This CDR3 reads CASSIKAIGELFF. CDR3 sequence (DNA): TGTGCCAGTAGTATAAAAGCCATAGGGGAGCTGTTTTTT. Full variable domain (missing parts from reference TRBV19 and TRBJ2-2): DGGITQSPKYLFRKEGQNVTLSCEQNLNHDAMYWYRQDPGQGLRLIYYSQIVNDFQKGDIAEGYSVSREKKESFPLTVTSAQKNPTAFYLCASSIKAIGELFFGEGSRLTVL.

This clonotype has more than one count but fewer than ten. V and J are TRBV7-2 and TRBJ2-1; TRBD2 might be the D (5 bases). The V end lost 5 bases, the J end lost 7 bases, and 15 bases lay between the germline ends. The CDR3 extends over 14 amino acids. Per the germline V gene, CDR1 is SGHTA and CDR2 is FQGNSA. CDR3 bases: TGTGCCAGCAGCGAGAGGGCCGGGCGGAATGAGCAGTTCTTC. It encodes CASSERAGRNEQFF.

This chain links TRBV6-1 with TRBJ2-7; TRBD1 or TRBD2 may be the D gene (5 bases each). The CDR3 length is 15 residues. The germline V gene encodes CDR1 MNHNS and CDR2 SASEGT. V gave up 8 bases and J gave up 5 bases, with 22 bases separating them. CDR3 loop: CASSGLLGTHHEQYF. Written as DNA, the CDR3 is TGTGCCAGCTCGGGGCTACTAGGGACCCATCACGAGCAGTACTTC.

The chain couples TRBV9 to TRBJ2-5, with D perhaps matching TRBD2 (6 bases). This CDR3 is built from 14 residues. CDR1 and CDR2 from the germline V gene are SGDLS and YYNGEE. Trimming shortened V by 5 bases and J by 3 bases, and 14 bases separated the two germline ends. The DNA of the CDR3 is TGTGCCAGCAGTTGGAGGGAGGTAGAAGAGACCCAGTACTTC. It yields the protein CASSWREVEETQYF.

This chain uses TRBV29-1 with TRBJ2-7; D gene unclear. This CDR3 has 14 amino acids. Germline CDR1 and CDR2: SQVTM and ANQGSEA. Trimming removed 5 bases from V and 0 bases from J, with 14 bases in between. This chain's CDR3 is CSVMEKTISYEQYF. The CDR3 DNA is TGCAGCGTTATGGAAAAAACAATCTCCTACGAGCAGTACTTC.

The chain's CDR3 is CASSLASSSDTQYF. The CDR3, as DNA: TGCGCCAGCAGCTTGGCCTCTAGCTCAGATACGCAGTATTTT. This sequence joins TRBV5-1 and TRBJ2-3; the D gene is possibly TRBD2 (5 bases). Trimming took off 0 bases at V and 4 bases at J, with 9 bases between the two ends. The CDR3 length is 14 residues. Germline lookup yields CDR1 SGHRS and CDR2 YFSETQ. Drawing the rest from reference TRBV5-1 and TRBJ2-3, the complete variable domain is KAGVTQTPRYLIKTRGQQVTLSCSPISGHRSVSWYQQTPGQGLQFLFEYFSETQRNKGNFPGRFSGRQFSNSRSEMNVSTLELGDSALYLCASSLASSSDTQYFGPGTRLTVL.

The chain couples TRBV3-1 to TRBJ2-3, with 10 positions matching TRBD2. Germline V gives CDR1 LGHDT, CDR2 YNNKEL (reference sequence). With 0 bases clipped from V and 6 bases from J, the junction kept 6 bases outside the gene matches. CDR3 length equals 16 residues. The CDR3 here is CASSQDGLAGVDTQYF. CDR3 in DNA: TGTGCCAGCAGCCAAGATGGGCTAGCGGGAGTGGATACGCAGTATTTT.

This clonotype was recorded a few times. The rearrangement uses TRBV6-5 and TRBJ2-3, with 7 bases that match TRBD1. Germline loops: CDR1 MNHEY, CDR2 SVGAGI. Trimming cost V 4 bases and J 2 bases; bases outside gene matches: 9. The CDR3 is made up of 16 amino acids. The CDR3 DNA reads TGTGCCAGCAGTTCCCCTGGGACAGACCACACAGATACGCAGTATTTT. Its translation is CASSSPGTDHTDTQYF.

The J gene is TRBJ2-3, the V gene TRBV7-8; no clear D gene. V lost 7 bases to trimming and J lost 1 base, with 15 bases between them. The CDR3 extends over 15 amino acids. Germline CDR1 reads SGHVS; CDR2 reads FQNEAQ. CDR3 DNA sequence: TGTGCCAGCACCTTCCGAAACGGCGGCACAGATACGCAGTATTTT. This translates into CASTFRNGGTDTQYF. The complete variable domain, with remaining parts taken from reference TRBV7-8 and TRBJ2-3, reads GAGVSQSPRYKVAKRGQDVALRCDPISGHVSLFWYQQALGQGPEFLTYFQNEAQLDKSGLPSDRFFAERPEGSVSTLKIQRTQQEDSAVYLCASTFRNGGTDTQYFGPGTRLTVL.

This clonotype showed up just a few times. V and J are TRBV7-8 and TRBJ2-3, with a weak D call TRBD1 (5 bases). CDR3 length: 16 residues. Deletions cut 0 bases from V and 0 bases from J, with 10 bases between. In germline, CDR1 is SGHVS, CDR2 FQNEAQ. The CDR3 coding sequence is TGTGCCAGCAGCTTAGCTCTCCAGGGAAGCACAGATACGCAGTATTTT. This codes for CASSLALQGSTDTQYF.

V gene TRBV19 combines with J gene TRBJ1-1; perhaps TRBD1 as D (5 bases). This CDR3 has 16 residues. Trimming stripped 9 bases from V and 1 base from J, with 21 bases between. CDR1 is LNHDA and CDR2 is SQIVND in the germline V gene (reference sequence). CDR3 nucleotide sequence: TGTGCCAGGCCTGACCGGGACCTATATTCGAACACTGAAGCTTTCTTT. It specifies CARPDRDLYSNTEAFF.

Comment on this clonotype: A much larger clonotype is one base distant, so this may be a read error. The V call is TRBV29-1, the J call TRBJ2-3, with D perhaps TRBD1 or TRBD2 (5 bases each). CDR1 and CDR2 (germline): SQVTM, ANQGSEA. This CDR3 has 13 amino acids. The CDR3 sequence: CTVEDSGRDTQYF. As DNA, the CDR3 is TGCACCGTTGAAGACTCAGGGAGAGATACGCAGTATTTT.

On this clonotype: A read error may account for a junction end that differs from germline. The rearrangement joins TRBV20-1 to TRBJ1-5; the D gene is possibly TRBD1 (6 bases). Germline V gene lookup returns CDR1 DFQATT and CDR2 SNEGSKA (reference sequence). This CDR3 has 16 amino acids. CDR3 nucleotide sequence: TGCTGTGCTAGAGATGCATACAGGGCGGGCAATCAGCCCCAGCATTTT. Its protein is CCARDAYRAGNQPQHF.

The table lists this clonotype with a few counts. This chain joins TRBV6-5 and TRBJ2-1; TRBD2 agrees at 10 bases. V trimming: 6 bases; J trimming: 4 bases; junction bases outside the gene matches: 12. CDR1 and CDR2 (germline): MNHEY, SVGAGI. The length of the CDR3 is 17 residues. The CDR3 nucleotides are TGTGCCAGCAGCTCCTCTCGGACTAGCGGATTGTACAATGAGCAGTTCTTC. It encodes CASSSSRTSGLYNEQFF.

The V call is TRBV4-3, the J call TRBJ2-1; TRBD2 matches at 11 bases. Germline V lookup: CDR1 LGHNA, CDR2 YSLEER. The CDR3 runs to 16 residues. The J segment lost 7 bases and the V segment lost 2 bases, leaving 7 bases of the junction unmatched. The CDR3, as DNA: TGCGCCAGCAGCCAAACGACTAGCGGGGATAGGAATGAGCAGTTCTTC. Its translation: CASSQTTSGDRNEQFF.

V usage is TRBV27 and J usage is TRBJ2-1; 8 bases map to TRBD2. In germline, CDR1 is MNHEY, CDR2 SMNVEV (reference sequence). The length of the CDR3 is 14 residues. The V segment lost 5 bases and the J segment 9 bases; nucleotides outside the gene matches: 9. This CDR3 is CASSKLAAPGEQFF. CDR3 in DNA: TGTGCCAGCAGTAAACTAGCGGCCCCAGGTGAGCAGTTCTTC.

The CDR3 nucleotides are TGTGCCAGCAGCCAAGATACCGGACTAGCGGGGGGAGCCCAGTACTTC. It translates to CASSQDTGLAGGAQYF. The chain joins TRBV4-2 to TRBJ2-5; 14 nucleotides align to TRBD2. The ends lost 0 bases at V and 9 bases at J; junction bases unmatched: 6. CDR1 LGHNA and CDR2 YNFKEQ come from the germline V gene. CDR3 length: 16 amino acids.

Turning to this clonotype: The final CDR3 position lacks the conserved phenylalanine or tryptophan, pointing to a likely read error. V usage is TRBV29-1 and J usage is TRBJ2-5; a weak D match, TRBD2 (6 bases). This CDR3 region has 13 residues. Germline CDR1 reads SQVTM; CDR2 reads ANQGSEA. Trimming shortened V by 8 bases and J by 0 bases, and 13 bases separated the two germline ends. CDR3 residues: CSTKGLDQETQYL. In nucleotides, the CDR3 is TGCAGCACCAAGGGACTGGACCAAGAGACCCAGTACCTC.

This clonotype was seen repeatedly, ten times or more. The rearrangement links TRBV28 to TRBJ2-1; tentatively, D is TRBD1 or TRBD2 (5 bases each). The CDR3 is 17 amino acids. The germline V gene encodes CDR1 MDHEN and CDR2 SYDVKM. Trimming took off 5 bases at V and 6 bases at J, with 23 bases between the two ends. The CDR3 bases are TGTGCCAGCAGTGTCGCGGGTCGTAGGGGTTCCCTCAATGAGCAGTTCTTC. The encoded protein is CASSVAGRRGSLNEQFF.

This clonotype was found many times. V is TRBV4-1 and J is TRBJ2-1; tentative D call: TRBD2 (5 bases). Per the germline V gene, CDR1 is MGHRA and CDR2 is YSYEKL. This CDR3 spans 16 amino acids. V was cut by 1 base and J by 0 bases, with 10 bases left in between. CDR3 DNA: TGCGCCAGCAGCCAAGGAGGGATTAGCTCCTACAATGAGCAGTTCTTC. Translating it yields CASSQGGISSYNEQFF.

This chain connects TRBV10-3 to TRBJ2-5; either TRBD1 or TRBD2 may supply D (5 bases each). Germline lookup yields CDR1 ENHRY and CDR2 SYGVKD. The CDR3 sequence is 13 residues long. Between the trimmed V and J ends, which lost 6 bases and 5 bases, there was a span of 13 bases. CDR3 sequence: CAIRLQGGETQYF. The CDR3 DNA reads TGTGCCATCAGACTGCAGGGCGGGGAGACCCAGTACTTC.

Many counts were recorded for this clonotype. The chain joins TRBV4-2 to TRBJ1-5, with 8 bases lining up with TRBD1. The CDR3 spans 16 residues. Germline trimming cut 0 bases from V and 11 bases from J; bases unmatched to any gene: 12. CDR1 and CDR2 (germline): LGHNA, YNFKEQ. CDR3 region: CASSQDLVDRGLSQHF. Written as DNA, the CDR3 is TGTGCCAGCAGCCAAGACTTAGTTGACAGGGGTCTGTCCCAGCATTTT.

The genes are TRBV12-3 or TRBV12-4 and TRBJ2-7; 7 positions match TRBD2. There are 14 residues in the CDR3. The V gene end was trimmed by 3 bases and the J gene end by 3 bases; junction bases not matched to a gene: 5. The CDR3 region is CASSFAGVLYEQYF. Written as DNA, the CDR3 is TGTGCCAGCAGTTTCGCGGGGGTCCTCTACGAGCAGTACTTC.

The V call is TRBV12-3 or TRBV12-4, the J call TRBJ1-2, with no clear D. The CDR3 loop spans 14 amino acids. V lost 1 base to trimming and J lost 3 bases, with 9 bases between them. Here the CDR3 DNA reads TGTGCCAGCAGTTTAGAAGTGCCCTACTATGGCTACACCTTC. Translation: CASSLEVPYYGYTF.

The rearrangement joins TRBV10-1 to TRBJ2-2; D possibly matches TRBD1 or TRBD2 (6 bases each). CDR1 is WNHNN, CDR2 SYGVQD, per germline (reference sequence). The CDR3 spans 14 residues. Trimming cost V 7 bases and J 6 bases, with 15 bases left between them. CDR3 loop: CASKEGELAGELFF. CDR3 DNA sequence: TGCGCCAGCAAGGAGGGGGAGTTGGCCGGGGAGCTGTTTTTT.

This clonotype was seen repeatedly, ten times or more. It may be a read error: a sequence one base away is much more abundant. V and J are TRBV20-1 and TRBJ1-5; D remains ambiguous. Germline V CDR1 and CDR2: DFQATT, SNEGSKA (reference sequence). This CDR3 comprises 12 residues. Deletions cut 3 bases from V and 2 bases from J, with 5 bases between. CDR3 loop: CSASGGNQPQHF. For the CDR3, the DNA is TGCAGTGCTAGCGGGGGCAATCAGCCCCAGCATTTT.